These 6 T cell receptor beta chains share one sample of origin, sequenced in a study of cytomegalovirus exposure and HLA in healthy donors. Primers included in the PCR were 60 Vbeta and 13 Jbeta primers. TCRdb's table, derived via immunoSEQ multiplex PCR, lists solely in-frame clones and lacks some. Of 140,000 or so clones detected, 75% to 85% appear once; the ten largest clones hold around 4.1%. Sequences were obtained from PBMCs. Every receptor here comes from a man aged 35-49 years in good health and CMV-seronegative.

This clone was seen only a few times. The V and J genes are TRBV30 and TRBJ1-2, with TRBD1 identical over 7 bases. The V and J ends lost 2 bases and 8 bases, in that order; junction bases with no gene match: 8. Germline CDR1 is GTSNPN and CDR2 is SVGIG (reference sequence). CDR3 length: 13 residues. For the CDR3, the DNA is TGTGCCTGGAGTCCAAGACAGGGCGCGGGCTACACCTTC. This sequence encodes CAWSPRQGAGYTF. Full variable domain (remainder filled in from reference TRBV30 and TRBJ1-2): SQTIHQWPATLVQPVGSPLSLECTVEGTSNPNLYWYRQAAGRGLQLLFYSVGIGQISSEVPQNLSASRPQDRQFILSSKKLLLSDSGFYLCAWSPRQGAGYTFGSGTRLTVV.

The chain has TRBV7-2 and TRBJ2-7; a weak D match, TRBD2 (6 bases). V dropped 6 bases and J dropped 4 bases, with 19 bases sitting between them. CDR3 size: 15 residues. The germline V gene has CDR1 SGHTA and CDR2 FQGNSA. CDR3 coding DNA: TGTGCCAGCAGGTCTACCGGGACGGGGACTTACGAGCAGTACTTC. Encoded protein: CASRSTGTGTYEQYF.

The DNA for the CDR3 is TGTGCCAGCAGAGACAGAGGGGAGCTGTTTTTT. Encoded protein: CASRDRGELFF. The chain uses TRBV9 and TRBJ2-2; D is perhaps TRBD1 (5 bases). Trimming pared 5 bases from V and 8 bases from J, leaving 7 bases between. Germline CDR1 SGDLS, CDR2 YYNGEE. The CDR3 length is 11 residues.

The J gene is TRBJ2-2, the V gene TRBV7-2, with TRBD1 as a possible D gene (5 bases). The CDR3 spans 13 residues. The ends were cut back, 2 bases at V and 7 bases at J, with 8 bases in the middle. Germline V gives CDR1 SGHTA, CDR2 FQGNSA. DNA for the CDR3: TGTGCCAGCAGCTTACAGGGTTACGGGGAGCTGTTTTTT. Its protein is CASSLQGYGELFF. Full variable domain (outside the CDR3, taken from reference TRBV7-2 and TRBJ2-2): GAGVSQSPSNKVTEKGKDVELRCDPISGHTALYWYRQSLGQGLEFLIYFQGNSAPDKSGLPSDRFSAERTGGSVSTLTIQRTQQEDSAVYLCASSLQGYGELFFGEGSRLTVL.

This clone was found a few times. The chain joins TRBV6-1 to TRBJ1-5; D is possibly TRBD1 (5 bases). Trimming shortened V by 7 bases and J by 3 bases, and 7 bases separated the two germline ends. The length of the CDR3 is 12 residues. Germline CDR1 MNHNS, CDR2 SASEGT. CDR3 sequence reads: CASTGFNQPQHF. DNA of the CDR3: TGTGCCAGCACAGGGTTCAATCAGCCCCAGCATTTT.

J is TRBJ2-5 and V is TRBV14; tentatively, D is TRBD1 (5 bases). V shed 3 bases and J shed 4 bases, with 18 bases lying between them. The germline gives CDR1 SGHDN, CDR2 FVKESK. The CDR3 spans 16 residues. The CDR3 spells CASSHKVGLMGETQYF. In nucleotides, the CDR3 is TGTGCCAGCAGCCATAAAGTGGGGCTGATGGGAGAGACCCAGTACTTC.